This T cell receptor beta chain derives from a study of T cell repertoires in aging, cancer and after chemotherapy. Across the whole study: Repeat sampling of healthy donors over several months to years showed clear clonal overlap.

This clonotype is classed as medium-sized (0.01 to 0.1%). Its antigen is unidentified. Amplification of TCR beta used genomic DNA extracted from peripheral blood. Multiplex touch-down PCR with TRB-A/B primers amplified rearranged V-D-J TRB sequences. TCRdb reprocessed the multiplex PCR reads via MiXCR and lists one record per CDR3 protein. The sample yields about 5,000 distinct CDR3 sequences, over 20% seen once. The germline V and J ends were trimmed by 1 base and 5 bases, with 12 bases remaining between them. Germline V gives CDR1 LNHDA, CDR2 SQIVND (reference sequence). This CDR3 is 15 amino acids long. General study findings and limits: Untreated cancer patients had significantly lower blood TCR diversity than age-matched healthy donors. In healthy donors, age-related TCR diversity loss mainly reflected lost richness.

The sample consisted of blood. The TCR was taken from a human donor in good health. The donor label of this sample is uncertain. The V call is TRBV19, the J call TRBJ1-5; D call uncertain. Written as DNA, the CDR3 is TGTGCCAGTAGTATAGTGGCAGCCTCCGATCAGCCCCAGCATTTT. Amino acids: CASSIVAASDQPQHF.